This TCR beta chain is drawn from a study of response to subunit inactivated influenza vaccine. TCRdb independently ran MiXCR on the RT-PCR reads; one entry per CDR3 protein. The table has 250,000 to 350,000 distinct CDR3 sequences, approximately 23% seen once. Study-wide points: The study's authors posited that every seasonal influenza vaccination enlists few new T cells.

This clonotype has a handful of counts. Its antigen is still unknown. This CDR3 contains 15 residues. Germline trimming cut 3 bases from V and 7 bases from J; bases unmatched to any gene: 4. Germline V CDR1 and CDR2: DFQATT, SNEGSKA (reference sequence). The sample was PBMCs from blood, taken approximately 22 months after vaccination. The TCR sequence derives from a man between 50 and 70 years old who received an inactivated influenza vaccine. J is TRBJ2-2 and V is TRBV20-1; 14 bases are shared with TRBD2. CDR3 loop: CSASGGLAGVGELFF. The CDR3 nucleotides read TGCAGTGCTAGTGGGGGACTAGCGGGGGTCGGGGAGCTGTTTTTT.